The 32 T cell receptor beta chains presented below share a single source sample, sequenced in a study of OX40 agonist ivuxolimab in advanced cancers. The protocol was immunoSEQ multiplex PCR, while the TCRdb copy is restricted to in-frame clones and leaves out a portion. In the table there are 35,000 to 45,000 clones, 75% to 90% of which are singletons. The sequencing used CD4+ or CD8+ T cells sorted from blood, collected in a trial of the OX40 agonist ivuxolimab. Receptors originate from an adult with an advanced solid tumor such as melanoma, head and neck, liver or kidney cancer.

The CDR3 DNA sequence: TGTGCCAGCAGTTTATGGACAGGGGCAAATTCACCCCTCCACTTT. Translation: CASSLWTGANSPLHF. The chain couples TRBV28 to TRBJ1-6; 8 bases agree with TRBD1. This CDR3 is built from 15 residues. The germline CDR1 and CDR2 sequences are MDHEN and SYDVKM. Germline trimming cut 0 bases from V and 7 bases from J; bases unmatched to any gene: 2.

The chain couples TRBV6-5 to TRBJ1-5, with 7 bases fitting TRBD1. The CDR3 has 15 residues. CDR1 and CDR2 from the germline V gene are MNHEY and SVGAGI. J lost 6 bases, V lost 2 bases, and 7 bases had no gene match. Here the CDR3 reads CASSYDRDNTQPQHF. CDR3 sequence (DNA): TGTGCCAGCAGTTACGACAGGGACAACACTCAGCCCCAGCATTTT.

V and J are TRBV6-5 and TRBJ1-2, with D tentatively TRBD1 (5 bases). The CDR3 extends over 15 amino acids. With 0 bases removed from V and 4 bases from J, the gap between germline ends came to 12 bases. Germline values: CDR1 MNHEY, CDR2 SVGAGI. The CDR3 coding sequence is TGTGCCAGCAGTTACTCTCCAGGGCGGCGCTATGGCTACACCTTC. Protein sequence: CASSYSPGRRYGYTF.

This chain uses TRBV19 with TRBJ1-1, with 8 positions matching TRBD1. Germline CDR1 and CDR2: LNHDA and SQIVND (reference sequence). V lost 5 bases to trimming and J lost 3 bases; unmatched junction nucleotides: 8. This CDR3 has 15 residues. The CDR3 protein is CASSDRGKGYTEAFF. The CDR3 bases are TGTGCCAGTAGTGACAGGGGAAAGGGATACACTGAAGCTTTCTTT. Supplemented by reference TRBV19 and TRBJ1-1, the full variable domain reads DGGITQSPKYLFRKEGQNVTLSCEQNLNHDAMYWYRQDPGQGLRLIYYSQIVNDFQKGDIAEGYSVSREKKESFPLTVTSAQKNPTAFYLCASSDRGKGYTEAFFGQGTRLTVV.

Turning to this clone: The same CDR3 also results from other DNA sequences found in this sample. The V gene is TRBV7-3, the J gene TRBJ1-1; D is ambiguous. The germline V gene encodes CDR1 SGHTA and CDR2 FQGTGA. There are 13 residues in the CDR3. Trimming took off 2 bases at V and 0 bases at J, with 4 bases between the two ends. The DNA of the CDR3 is TGTGCCAGCAGCTTACAGGTGAACACTGAAGCTTTCTTT. Translation gives CASSLQVNTEAFF. Full variable domain (rest looked up from reference TRBV7-3 and TRBJ1-1): GAGVSQTPSNKVTEKGKYVELRCDPISGHTALYWYRQSLGQGPEFLIYFQGTGAADDSGLPNDRFFAVRPEGSVSTLKIQRTERGDSAVYLCASSLQVNTEAFFGQGTRLTVV.

The chain combines TRBV5-4 with TRBJ2-5, with 9 bases aligning to TRBD2. This CDR3 is 15 amino acids long. Losses at the gene ends were 4 bases for V and 4 bases for J; bases not matched to a gene: 8. Germline lookup yields CDR1 SGHNT and CDR2 YYREEE (reference sequence). The CDR3 DNA follows: TGTGCCAGCAGCCCAGGCGGGGGGGCCGGAGAGACCCAGTACTTC. This sequence encodes CASSPGGGAGETQYF.

This clone has only a few counts. The chain couples TRBV6-5 to TRBJ1-5; D uncertain. The germline V gene has CDR1 MNHEY and CDR2 SVGAGI. V was clipped by 2 bases and J by 8 bases, with 13 bases between them. The CDR3 length is 14 residues. DNA for the CDR3: TGTGCCAGCAGTTACGGGCAGGAGGGTGAGCCCCAGCATTTT. Translating it yields CASSYGQEGEPQHF.

This clone was counted between two and nine times. The V and J genes are TRBV6-5 and TRBJ1-1; TRBD1 agrees at 9 bases. This CDR3 is built from 14 residues. Per the germline V gene, CDR1 is MNHEY and CDR2 is SVGAGI. V shed 6 bases and J 1 base; nucleotides not matched to a gene: 3. Here the CDR3 DNA reads TGTGCCAGCAGCCAACAGGGGGCGAACACTGAAGCTTTCTTT. Amino acids: CASSQQGANTEAFF.

This clone appeared once. The V gene is TRBV18, the J gene TRBJ1-1; D is uncertain. The V gene lost 0 bases and the J gene lost 7 bases, with 9 bases spanning the gap. CDR3 length equals 13 residues. From germline, CDR1 is KGHSH and CDR2 LQKENI. CDR3 sequence (DNA): TGTGCCAGCTCACCACCCGGACGGTTTGAAGCTTTCTTT. Translated, it gives CASSPPGRFEAFF. Supplemented by reference TRBV18 and TRBJ1-1, the full variable domain reads NAGVMQNPRHLVRRRGQEARLRCSPMKGHSHVYWYRQLPEEGLKFMVYLQKENIIDESGMPKERFSAEFPKEGPSILRIQQVVRGDSAAYFCASSPPGRFEAFFGQGTRLTVV.

V is TRBV4-3 and J is TRBJ2-5; 8 positions match TRBD2. Per the germline V gene, CDR1 is LGHNA and CDR2 is YSLEER. Unmatched junction bases numbered 9, after V lost 4 bases and J lost 2 bases. The CDR3 has 16 residues. CDR3 region: CASSRLNAGGQETQYF. The CDR3 nucleotides read TGCGCCAGCAGCCGCCTAAATGCGGGGGGACAAGAGACCCAGTACTTC.

The chain is built from TRBV5-4 and TRBJ1-2, with a weak D call TRBD1 (5 bases). Trimming shortened V by 4 bases and J by 4 bases, and 11 bases separated the two germline ends. The CDR3 runs 13 residues. Germline loops: CDR1 SGHNT, CDR2 YYREEE (reference sequence). The CDR3 sequence is CASSPAGVYGYTF. CDR3 nucleotide sequence: TGTGCCAGCAGCCCCGCGGGGGTCTATGGCTACACCTTC.

The V and J genes are TRBV7-2 and TRBJ1-2; 9 nucleotides line up with TRBD1. In germline, CDR1 is SGHTA, CDR2 FQGNSA. Losses at the gene ends were 1 base for V and 2 bases for J; bases not matched to a gene: 2. The CDR3 consists of 15 residues. Here the CDR3 reads CASSLVGQGNYGYTF. CDR3 nucleotide sequence: TGTGCCAGCAGCTTAGTGGGACAGGGAAACTATGGCTACACCTTC.

CDR3 sequence: CASSLRNYGYTF. CDR3 coding DNA: TGTGCCAGCAGTTTAAGAAACTATGGCTACACCTTC. The gene calls are TRBV28 and TRBJ1-2; D is uncertain. The V and J ends lost 2 bases and 2 bases respectively, with 3 bases between them. There are 12 residues in the CDR3. Germline CDR1 is MDHEN and CDR2 is SYDVKM.

Written as DNA, the CDR3 is TGTGCCAGCAGCTTAGCGGTAGCGGGAGGAGAAGAGACCCAGTACTTC. This gives the protein CASSLAVAGGEETQYF. The chain couples TRBV7-9 to TRBJ2-5; TRBD2 aligns across 10 bases. Germline V gene data show CDR1 as SEHNR and CDR2 as FQNEAQ (reference sequence). This CDR3 is 16 amino acids long. J was trimmed by 3 bases and V by 0 bases; bases with no gene match: 4.

V gene TRBV28 combines with J gene TRBJ1-2; D not certain. V lost 5 bases, J lost 5 bases, and 9 bases lay in between. The length of the CDR3 is 12 residues. Germline values: CDR1 MDHEN, CDR2 SYDVKM. In DNA form, the CDR3 reads TGTGCCAGCAGTCCCGACCTATATGGCTACACCTTC. Translating it yields CASSPDLYGYTF.

This chain connects TRBV19 to TRBJ2-3; no reliable D call. V was clipped by 4 bases and J by 2 bases, with 10 bases between them. Germline CDR1 reads LNHDA; CDR2 reads SQIVND (reference sequence). The CDR3 runs 14 residues. CDR3 protein: CASSKTANTDTQYF. The CDR3 DNA sequence: TGTGCCAGTAGTAAGACGGCGAACACAGATACGCAGTATTTT.

The chain combines TRBV19 with TRBJ1-1; TRBD1 matches 7 bases. The J segment lost 1 base and the V segment lost 7 bases, leaving 6 bases of the junction unmatched. The length of the CDR3 is 14 residues. Germline values: CDR1 LNHDA, CDR2 SQIVND (reference sequence). Here the CDR3 DNA reads TGTGCCAGTAACCCGACAGGGCGGAACACTGAAGCTTTCTTT. Translating it yields CASNPTGRNTEAFF.

This chain uses TRBV7-9 with TRBJ2-7; possibly TRBD1 for D (6 bases). Germline CDR1 is SEHNR and CDR2 is FQNEAQ (reference sequence). V was cut by 2 bases and J by 0 bases, with 8 bases left in between. This CDR3 is built from 14 residues. The chain's CDR3 is CASSLQGNSYEQYF. The CDR3 nucleotides read TGTGCCAGCAGCTTACAGGGGAACTCCTACGAGCAGTACTTC.

This clone was detected a few times. This chain joins TRBV7-2 and TRBJ1-1; D unclear. CDR1 and CDR2 from the germline V gene are SGHTA and FQGNSA. V lost 3 bases and J 5 bases, leaving 10 bases between the germline ends. The CDR3 is 13 residues long. CDR3 region: CASSLSQRTEAFF. Here the CDR3 DNA reads TGTGCCAGCAGCTTGTCCCAGAGGACTGAAGCTTTCTTT.

About this clone itself: One end of the junction is discordant with germline, which a read error may explain. This rearrangement joins TRBV30 to TRBJ1-4; D uncertain. The CDR3 is 14 residues long. Germline V gene data show CDR1 as GTSNPN and CDR2 as SVGIG (reference sequence). The CDR3 reads CVWSSSLRNEKLFF. The CDR3 coding sequence is TGTGTCTGGAGTTCTAGCCTTAGGAATGAAAAACTGTTTTTT.

The chain carries TRBV6-1 and TRBJ2-7; TRBD1 matches at 11 bases. CDR1 MNHNS and CDR2 SASEGT come from the germline V gene. The J segment lost 2 bases and the V segment lost 6 bases, leaving 6 bases of the junction unmatched. The CDR3 runs 15 residues. The CDR3 loop reads CASRPPGQGAYEQYF. CDR3 nucleotide sequence: TGTGCCAGCAGGCCTCCGGGACAGGGGGCCTACGAGCAGTACTTC.

This sequence joins TRBV4-2 and TRBJ2-1; D is perhaps TRBD1 or TRBD2 (5 bases each). V was clipped by 4 bases and J by 5 bases, with 24 bases between them. Germline V lookup: CDR1 LGHNA, CDR2 YNFKEQ. The CDR3 contains 18 residues. CDR3 residues: CASSLLGVRGTNHNEQFF. The CDR3 DNA reads TGTGCCAGCAGCCTTCTCGGGGTAAGGGGCACGAATCACAATGAGCAGTTCTTC.

This chain links TRBV18 with TRBJ2-7; a weak D match, TRBD2 (7 bases). CDR3 size: 14 residues. V was shortened by 5 bases and J by 5 bases, with 16 bases between the two germline ends. Germline assignment: CDR1 KGHSH and CDR2 LQKENI. CDR3 sequence (DNA): TGTGCCAGCTCAAAAACCGGGGGGCTCAACGAGCAGTACTTC. Translation: CASSKTGGLNEQYF.

The chain joins TRBV2 to TRBJ2-3; TRBD2 matches at 9 bases. V trimming: 6 bases; J trimming: 5 bases; junction bases outside the gene matches: 6. CDR3 length: 14 amino acids. The germline V gene encodes CDR1 SNHLY and CDR2 FYNNEI. The CDR3 region has the DNA TGTGCCAGCAGGCGCGGGGGGGCCAGAGATACGCAGTATTTT. Residues: CASRRGGARDTQYF.

This sequence joins TRBV15 and TRBJ2-7; D possibly corresponds to TRBD1 (6 bases). This CDR3 spans 17 amino acids. V was cut by 0 bases and J by 0 bases, with 15 bases left in between. Germline V gene sequence: CDR1 LNHNV, CDR2 YYDKDF (reference sequence). The CDR3: CATSRDWVGQSSYEQYF. The CDR3 nucleotides read TGTGCCACCAGCAGAGATTGGGTCGGACAGAGCTCCTACGAGCAGTACTTC.

The V and J genes are TRBV5-1 and TRBJ1-4; perhaps TRBD1 as D (5 bases). Per germline, CDR1 SGHRS and CDR2 YFSETQ. This CDR3 has 13 residues. The germline V and J ends were trimmed by 5 bases and 7 bases, with 12 bases remaining between them. CDR3 sequence reads: CASRLSGGEKLFF. CDR3 sequence (DNA): TGCGCCAGCAGGTTGTCTGGGGGTGAAAAACTGTTTTTT. Using reference TRBV5-1 and TRBJ1-4 for the parts outside the CDR3, the full variable domain is KAGVTQTPRYLIKTRGQQVTLSCSPISGHRSVSWYQQTPGQGLQFLFEYFSETQRNKGNFPGRFSGRQFSNSRSEMNVSTLELGDSALYLCASRLSGGEKLFFGSGTQLSVL.

This clone was detected once. The J gene is TRBJ2-5, the V gene TRBV7-9; no firm D call. This CDR3 has 13 residues. Trimming left V 4 bases short and J 5 bases short, with 11 bases between. Germline V gene sequence: CDR1 SEHNR, CDR2 FQNEAQ (reference sequence). The CDR3 here is CASSSDTRETQYF. CDR3 DNA sequence: TGTGCCAGCAGCTCCGACACACGGGAGACCCAGTACTTC. The full variable domain, in which reference TRBV7-9 and TRBJ2-5 provide the parts outside the CDR3, is DTGVSQNPRHKITKRGQNVTFRCDPISEHNRLYWYRQTLGQGPEFLTYFQNEAQLEKSRLLSDRFSAERPKGSFSTLEIQRTEQGDSAMYLCASSSDTRETQYFGPGTRLLVL.

This chain connects TRBV7-2 to TRBJ2-5; 7 bases match TRBD2. Matching the DNA end better, TRBJ2-7 makes the J call doubtful. Germline V gene lookup returns CDR1 SGHTA and CDR2 FQGNSA. This CDR3 is 15 amino acids long. CDR3 coding DNA: TGTGCCAGCAGCGCAGCCGGGGGAGGGGCCTACGAGCAGTACTTC. This translates into CASSAAGGGAYEQYF.

V gene TRBV10-3 combines with J gene TRBJ1-2; 9 bases agree with TRBD1. The CDR3 consists of 15 residues. In germline, CDR1 is ENHRY, CDR2 SYGVKD. V trimming: 2 bases; J trimming: 8 bases; junction bases outside the gene matches: 9. The CDR3 spells CAISEANRDREGYTF. In DNA, the CDR3 is TGTGCCATCAGTGAGGCAAACCGGGACAGGGAGGGCTACACCTTC.

The chain links TRBV30 to TRBJ2-7; no clear D. Trimming took off 2 bases at V and 3 bases at J, with 8 bases between the two ends. Looked up from germline, CDR1 is GTSNPN and CDR2 is SVGIG (reference sequence). The CDR3 consists of 12 residues. The CDR3 DNA reads as TGTGCCTGGAGTCTTGCAGGCTACGAGCAGTACTTC. This translates into CAWSLAGYEQYF.

The rearrangement uses TRBV28 and TRBJ1-2; no definite D call. This CDR3 has 12 residues. The V end lost 4 bases, the J end lost 3 bases, and 6 bases lay between the germline ends. Per germline, CDR1 MDHEN and CDR2 SYDVKM. CDR3 coding DNA: TGTGCCAGCAGTTATAGGGACTATGGCTACACCTTC. Translation: CASSYRDYGYTF.

J is TRBJ1-2 and V is TRBV19; 7 bases are a match to TRBD1. The junction had 9 bases not matched to a gene; V was cut back by 4 bases and J by 7 bases. The CDR3 runs to 14 residues. CDR1 is LNHDA, CDR2 SQIVND, per germline (reference sequence). CDR3 sequence (DNA): TGTGCCAGTAGTAATACCGGGACAGCCAGTGGCTACACCTTC. Protein sequence: CASSNTGTASGYTF.